This TCR beta chain is drawn from a study of Graves' ophthalmopathy and Graves' hyperthyroidism. Points from the study as a whole: With approximately 90% sensitivity and less than 83% specificity, a 13-signature model separated ophthalmopathy from stable hyperthyroidism. The authors also found most expanded thyroid clonotypes above 0.001 frequency in blood.

This clonotype was seen repeatedly, ten times or more. The target antigen is unknown. Patients were left out if they had other autoimmune diseases, uncontrolled infections, pregnancy or lactation. Amplified material comprised TCR beta CDR3 regions derived from RNA transcripts. The first round was an RT-PCR with HTBI primers, and the second round was a multiplex PCR. MiXCR, run by TCRdb on the multiplex PCR reads, gives a single entry per CDR3 protein. The table includes about 740,000 distinct CDR3 sequences, approximately 40% detected once. Trimming pared 5 bases from V and 4 bases from J, leaving 17 bases between. The V gene's germline CDR1 is LNHDA and CDR2 SQIVND (reference sequence). CDR3 size: 15 residues.

The chain recombines TRBV19 with TRBJ2-5; no definite D call. The clonotype was recovered from an adult man with Graves' ophthalmopathy. Sequencing was carried out using peripheral blood. The CDR3 reads CASSPQAAILETQYF. For the CDR3, the DNA is TGTGCCAGTAGTCCTCAGGCGGCGATTCTAGAGACCCAGTACTTC.